The T cell receptor (beta chain) described here comes from a study of blood T cell repertoires in COVID-19. Study summary: Italy, Spain and the United States were the sources of the convalescent and acute COVID-19 samples. Sample material is recorded as cDNA or gDNA derived from T cells, B-cell-depleted T cells, or PBMCs.

In the authors' methods: Nucleated cell counts were estimated from reference gene primer amplification. Assay used: immunoSEQ multiplex PCR; TCRdb lists only in-frame clones, some missing. Clone size and V and J calls were adopted from that table, with D and trimming inferred from the DNA. The data contain 85,000 to 110,000 clones, around 88% of them singletons. The TCR sequence derives from a human donor in a cohort sampled during active COVID-19. The sequenced sample consisted of peripheral blood.

CDR3 DNA: TGTGCCAGCAGCCTGGAGTGGGTGGCGAACACTGAAGCTTTCTTT. The encoded protein is CASSLEWVANTEAFF. V gene TRBV14 combines with J gene TRBJ1-1; D ambiguous. The germline V gene has CDR1 SGHDN and CDR2 FVKESK. V was clipped by 4 bases and J by 1 base, with 13 bases between them. The CDR3 covers 15 residues.